This T cell receptor (beta chain) was recovered during a study of shared clonotypes between healthy human individuals. Only in-frame clones appear in the TCRdb table, and some are missing; sequencing was by immunoSEQ multiplex PCR. The table lists roughly 1 million clones, 75% to 85% of them singletons. Study observations and caveats: The generation probabilities recorded for non-shared clonotypes fell below those of clonotypes shared by all four donors.

On this clone: Its antigen is unknown.

V lost 3 bases and J lost 3, with 6 bases in between. Germline V gene data show CDR1 as GTSNPN and CDR2 as SVGIG (reference sequence). The CDR3 spans 12 residues. This TCR was sampled from a man aged 18-30 years in good health. Some clones in this sample may be carry-over from other donors' samples. The chain uses TRBV30 and TRBJ1-5; D gene ambiguous. Input material: memory CD4+ T cells from PBMCs. Subset defined: CD45RA-negative fraction. CDR3 DNA sequence: TGTGCCTGGAGCGATCCCAATCAGCCCCAGCATTTT. Its protein is CAWSDPNQPQHF.